This TCR beta chain is drawn from a study of blood T cell repertoires in COVID-19. There are 15 residues in the CDR3. J lost 6 bases, V lost 3 bases, and 9 bases had no gene match. Germline V lookup: CDR1 SGHTA, CDR2 FQGTGA. Profiled with immunoSEQ multiplex PCR; TCRdb holds only in-frame clones, not every one. The data show approximately 160,000 clones, 85% seen once. The sequencing sample was made of peripheral blood. This chain uses TRBV7-3 with TRBJ1-1, with TRBD1 matching over 8 bases. The clonotype originates from a woman aged 55-70 years with COVID-19, enrolled during active disease. This chain's CDR3 is CASSFTGRGRAEAFF. DNA of the CDR3: TGTGCCAGCAGCTTCACCGGCAGGGGGCGGGCTGAAGCTTTCTTT. The variable domain in full, with the rest retrieved from reference TRBV7-3 and TRBJ1-1, is GAGVSQTPSNKVTEKGKYVELRCDPISGHTALYWYRQSLGQGPEFLIYFQGTGAADDSGLPNDRFFAVRPEGSVSTLKIQRTERGDSAVYLCASSFTGRGRAEAFFGQGTRLTVV.